The following is a T cell receptor (beta chain) sequence with its context. The sample contains more than one DNA sequence encoding this CDR3. The data belong to a study of shared clonotypes between healthy human individuals. Naive CD8 cells, CD45RO-negative and positively selected for CCR7, excluded terminally differentiated effector memory CD45RA+ cells. Generated by immunoSEQ multiplex PCR, the TCRdb table keeps only in-frame clones and is missing some. The sample includes about 700,000 clones, just over 90% of them seen just once. V was pared by 3 bases and J by 8 bases, with 10 bases between. From germline, CDR1 is MNHEY and CDR2 SMNVEV (reference sequence). There are 13 residues in the CDR3.

Sequenced input: naive CD8+ T cells sorted from blood. The chain recombines TRBV27 with TRBJ2-2; TRBD1 might be the D (5 bases). This clonotype was obtained from a man aged 25 to 40 in good health. The CDR3 DNA is TGTGCCAGCAGTTTTTCCAGGGCTGGGGAGCTGTTTTTT. Translated, it gives CASSFSRAGELFF.